This TCR beta chain emerged from a study of T cell repertoires in cytomegalovirus infection. Study-wide context: The public TCR beta signatures pointed to both CMV infection and matching HLA type.

TCRdb reanalysed the reads using MiXCR and keeps one entry per CDR3 protein. There are hundreds of thousands of distinct CDR3 sequences in the sample; around a third occur only once, and roughly an eighth lies in the top ten. Study-wide results and limits: HLA-C-restricted CMV clonotypes gave the most frequent clonotype in two of eight donors. CMV carriers with the relevant HLA were identified by cumulative public TCR beta family frequency.

This clonotype was counted between two and nine times. Its antigen is unknown. The source material was cultured CD8+ T cells from PBMCs, sampled from culture after CMV antigen stimulation. The TCR sequence derives from a human donor in good health (CMV status not recorded). Some clones in this sample may be carry-over from other donors' samples.

CDR3 sequence (DNA): TGCGCCAGCAGCACCCGGAGGGGCACTGAAGCTTTCTTT. Translated: CASSTRRGTEAFF. This sequence joins TRBV4-3 and TRBJ1-1; D might be TRBD1 (5 bases). This CDR3 is 13 amino acids long. Deletions cut 5 bases from V and 4 bases from J, with 11 bases between. CDR1 LGHNA and CDR2 YSLEER come from the germline V gene.